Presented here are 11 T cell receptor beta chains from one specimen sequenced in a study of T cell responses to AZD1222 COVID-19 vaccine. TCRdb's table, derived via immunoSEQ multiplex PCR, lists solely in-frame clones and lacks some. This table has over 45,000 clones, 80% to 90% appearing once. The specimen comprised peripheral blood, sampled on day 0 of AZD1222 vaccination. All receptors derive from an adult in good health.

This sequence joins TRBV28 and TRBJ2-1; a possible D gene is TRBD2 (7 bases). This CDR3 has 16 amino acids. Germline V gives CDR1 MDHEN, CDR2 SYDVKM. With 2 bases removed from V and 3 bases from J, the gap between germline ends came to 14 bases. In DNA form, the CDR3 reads TGTGCCAGCAGTTTAGGGGGGGGCCCGCTCTACAATGAGCAGTTCTTC. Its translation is CASSLGGGPLYNEQFF.

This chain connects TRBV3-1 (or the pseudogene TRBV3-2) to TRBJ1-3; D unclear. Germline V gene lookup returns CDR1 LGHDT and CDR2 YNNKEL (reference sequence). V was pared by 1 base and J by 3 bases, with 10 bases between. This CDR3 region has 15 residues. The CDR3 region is CASSQAGRSGNTIYF. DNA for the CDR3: TGTGCCAGCAGCCAAGCCGGCAGAAGTGGAAACACCATATATTTT.

CDR3 in DNA: TGTGCCAGCAGAGCCGGGACAGGCCATAGTTCACCCCTCCACTTT. Translation gives CASRAGTGHSSPLHF. This chain connects TRBV27 to TRBJ1-6; 8 bases agree with TRBD1. The J segment lost 9 bases and the V segment lost 6 bases, leaving 10 bases of the junction unmatched. CDR1 and CDR2 (germline): MNHEY, SMNVEV (reference sequence). CDR3 length: 15 residues.

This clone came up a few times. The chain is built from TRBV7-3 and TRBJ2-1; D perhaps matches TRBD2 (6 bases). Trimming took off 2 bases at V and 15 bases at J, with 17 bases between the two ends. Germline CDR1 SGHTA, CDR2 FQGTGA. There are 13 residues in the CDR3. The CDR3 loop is CASSLLVAGLLFF. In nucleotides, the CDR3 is TGTGCCAGCAGCTTACTAGTTGCGGGACTGTTGTTCTTC. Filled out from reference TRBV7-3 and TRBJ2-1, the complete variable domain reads GAGVSQTPSNKVTEKGKYVELRCDPISGHTALYWYRQSLGQGPEFLIYFQGTGAADDSGLPNDRFFAVRPEGSVSTLKIQRTERGDSAVYLCASSLLVAGLLFFGPGTRLTVL.

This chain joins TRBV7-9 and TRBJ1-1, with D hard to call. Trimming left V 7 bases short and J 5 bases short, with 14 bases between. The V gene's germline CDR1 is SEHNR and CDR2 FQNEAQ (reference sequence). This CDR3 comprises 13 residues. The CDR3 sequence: CASIGLSGTEAFF. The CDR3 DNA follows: TGTGCCAGCATTGGACTAAGCGGGACTGAAGCTTTCTTT.

In nucleotides, the CDR3 is TGTGCCAGCAGTCACCCGACTATCACCAATGAGCAGTTCTTC. Residues: CASSHPTITNEQFF. The rearrangement uses TRBV27 and TRBJ2-1; weak D call: TRBD2 (5 bases). Germline V CDR1 and CDR2: MNHEY, SMNVEV (reference sequence). This CDR3 is built from 14 residues. The ends were cut back, 5 bases at V and 6 bases at J, with 14 bases in the middle.

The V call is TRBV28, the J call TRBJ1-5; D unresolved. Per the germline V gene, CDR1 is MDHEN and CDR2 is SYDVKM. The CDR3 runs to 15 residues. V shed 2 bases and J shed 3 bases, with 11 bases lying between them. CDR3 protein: CASSLLTAFNQPQHF. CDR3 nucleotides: TGTGCCAGCAGTTTACTAACAGCATTCAATCAGCCCCAGCATTTT.

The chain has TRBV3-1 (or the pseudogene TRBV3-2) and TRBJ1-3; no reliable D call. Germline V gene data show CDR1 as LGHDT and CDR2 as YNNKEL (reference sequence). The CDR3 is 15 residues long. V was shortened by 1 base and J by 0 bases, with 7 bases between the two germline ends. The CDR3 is CASSQVGYSGNTIYF. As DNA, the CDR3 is TGTGCCAGCAGCCAAGTGGGTTACTCTGGAAACACCATATATTTT.

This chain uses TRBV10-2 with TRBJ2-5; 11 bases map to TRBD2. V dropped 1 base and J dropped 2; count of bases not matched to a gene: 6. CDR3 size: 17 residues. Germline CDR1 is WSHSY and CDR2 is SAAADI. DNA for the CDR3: TGCGCCAGCAGTGAGTACACTAGCGGGAGAGGGCAAGAGACCCAGTACTTC. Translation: CASSEYTSGRGQETQYF.

In nucleotides, the CDR3 is TGTGCCAGCAGTATAAGGGGGCGCGCTGAGCAGTTCTTC. This encodes CASSIRGRAEQFF. The gene calls are TRBV6-5 and TRBJ2-1; 7 positions match TRBD1. The CDR3 is made up of 13 amino acids. V lost 5 bases, J lost 9 bases, and 7 bases stayed unmatched. CDR1 is MNHEY, CDR2 SVGAGI, per germline.

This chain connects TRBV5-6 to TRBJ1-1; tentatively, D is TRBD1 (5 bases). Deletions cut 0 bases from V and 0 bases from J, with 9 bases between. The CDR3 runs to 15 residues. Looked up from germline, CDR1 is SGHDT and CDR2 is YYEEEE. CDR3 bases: TGTGCCAGCAGCTTGGATTACAGGATGAACACTGAAGCTTTCTTT. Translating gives CASSLDYRMNTEAFF.